The 20 T cell receptor beta chains below come from one sample, sequenced in a study of tumor-infiltrating lymphocytes in oesophageal squamous cell carcinoma. TCRdb recomputed calls from the PCR reads with MiXCR, one row per CDR3 protein. The data show 20,000 to 25,000 distinct CDR3 sequences, approximately 35% seen once. Specimen: esophageal tumor tissue. Every receptor here comes from a female donor with esophageal squamous cell carcinoma.

V and J are TRBV6-1 and TRBJ2-5; unclear D gene. This CDR3 contains 13 residues. In germline, CDR1 is MNHNS, CDR2 SASEGT. Trimming took off 2 bases at V and 6 bases at J, with 10 bases between the two ends. CDR3 in amino acids: CASSEPWSKTQYF. The CDR3 DNA sequence: TGTGCCAGCAGTGAACCGTGGTCGAAGACCCAGTACTTC.

The chain is built from TRBV19 and TRBJ2-1; no clear D. This CDR3 has 11 amino acids. V gave up 7 bases and J gave up 9 bases, with 10 bases separating them. Germline CDR1 reads LNHDA; CDR2 reads SQIVND (reference sequence). CDR3 sequence: CASNGVGEQFF. For the CDR3, the DNA is TGTGCCAGTAACGGAGTGGGTGAGCAGTTCTTC.

In this sample, this clonotype turned up many times. The chain links TRBV6-1 to TRBJ1-2; TRBD1 agrees at 9 bases. The J segment lost 4 bases and the V segment lost 7 bases, leaving 16 bases of the junction unmatched. The CDR3 contains 17 residues. Germline CDR1 and CDR2: MNHNS and SASEGT. For the CDR3, the DNA is TGTGCCAGCAAGCAATGGGACAGGGTAGTATCCCCCTATGGCTACACCTTC. It codes for CASKQWDRVVSPYGYTF.

Many counts were recorded for this clonotype. The chain employs TRBV19 and TRBJ2-7; no definite D call. CDR1 is LNHDA, CDR2 SQIVND, per germline (reference sequence). The CDR3 has 14 amino acids. CDR3 sequence reads: CAVGEGRQSYEQYF. The CDR3, as DNA: TGTGCTGTAGGAGAAGGCCGGCAGTCCTACGAGCAGTACTTC.

The chain has TRBV6-8 and TRBJ2-5; the match to TRBD1 covers 8 bases. The J call may be in error: the DNA end matches TRBJ2-7 better. Germline loops: CDR1 MNHGY, CDR2 SAAAGT. The CDR3 totals 15 residues. CDR3 amino acids: CASSPTGAPSYEQYF. The CDR3 nucleotides read TGTGCCAGCAGCCCGACAGGGGCCCCCTCCTACGAGCAGTACTTC.

The rearrangement uses TRBV7-3 and TRBJ1-5; 7 nucleotides align to TRBD1. Looked up from germline, CDR1 is SGHTA and CDR2 is FQGTGA. CDR3 size: 14 residues. With V trimmed by 5 bases and J by 2 bases, 3 bases remained unmatched. In DNA form, the CDR3 reads TGTGCCAGCAGCCCAGGGGGACGCAATCAGCCCCAGCATTTT. This gives the protein CASSPGGRNQPQHF.

In its sample, this clonotype was seen many times. This chain links TRBV5-6 with TRBJ1-1; D is unclear. CDR3 length equals 16 residues. Trimming shortened V by 3 bases and J by 0 bases, and 15 bases separated the two germline ends. In germline, CDR1 is SGHDT, CDR2 YYEEEE. CDR3 amino acids: CASSSLWEGLNTEAFF. The CDR3 nucleotides read TGTGCCAGCAGCTCTTTGTGGGAGGGTCTGAACACTGAAGCTTTCTTT.

This clonotype is categorized as medium-sized (0.01 to 0.1%). The chain has TRBV7-8 and TRBJ2-3; the match to TRBD2 covers 11 bases. Germline V gives CDR1 SGHVS, CDR2 FQNEAQ. The CDR3 totals 19 residues. The V gene end was trimmed by 2 bases and the J gene end by 3 bases; junction bases not matched to a gene: 13. The CDR3 is CASSLIQSIAGGPTDTQYF. The DNA for the CDR3 is TGTGCCAGCAGCTTAATCCAGAGTATAGCGGGAGGGCCGACAGATACGCAGTATTTT.

This clonotype has at least ten counts. V and J are TRBV19 and TRBJ2-6, with D perhaps matching TRBD1 (7 bases). The germline V and J ends were trimmed by 6 bases and 0 bases, with 12 bases remaining between them. CDR1 is LNHDA, CDR2 SQIVND, per germline (reference sequence). There are 16 residues in the CDR3. CDR3 sequence reads: CASRRDSASGANVLTF. The CDR3 region has the DNA TGTGCCAGTAGGCGGGACAGCGCCTCTGGGGCCAACGTCCTGACTTTC.

The chain is built from TRBV10-3 and TRBJ2-1; D remains unclear. The better agreement between TRBJ2-7 and the DNA end casts doubt on the J call. This CDR3 spans 11 amino acids. Germline CDR1 ENHRY, CDR2 SYGVKD. The CDR3 protein is CAISETYEQYF. Written as DNA, the CDR3 is TGTGCCATCAGTGAGACCTACGAGCAGTACTTC.

Ten or more counts support this clonotype. The chain couples TRBV4-1 to TRBJ2-5; the match to TRBD1 covers 11 bases. Looked up from germline, CDR1 is MGHRA and CDR2 is YSYEKL. Germline trimming cut 8 bases from V and 4 bases from J; bases unmatched to any gene: 6. There are 14 residues in the CDR3. CDR3 amino acids: CASGTGQGGETQYF. The CDR3, as DNA: TGCGCCAGCGGAACGGGACAGGGGGGAGAGACCCAGTACTTC.

The V and J genes are TRBV14 and TRBJ2-7, with TRBD2 matching over 8 bases. Trimming cost V 4 bases and J 4 bases; bases outside gene matches: 9. Germline-derived CDR1 and CDR2 are SGHDN and FVKESK. The CDR3 extends over 15 amino acids. CDR3 region: CASSPQSGGFYEQYF. CDR3 DNA: TGTGCCAGCAGCCCCCAGTCGGGAGGGTTTTACGAGCAGTACTTC.

This clonotype was counted ten times or more. CDR3 amino acids: CASSFSGRTTDTQYF. In DNA, the CDR3 is TGTGCCAGCAGCTTCAGCGGGAGGACCACAGATACGCAGTATTTT. This chain uses TRBV5-5 with TRBJ2-3; 9 bases are a match to TRBD2. The CDR3 spans 15 residues. V lost 2 bases, J lost 2 bases, and 3 bases stayed unmatched. CDR1 and CDR2 (germline): SGHKS, YYEKEE (reference sequence).

By its share, this clonotype is medium-sized. The genes are TRBV11-2 and TRBJ2-1, with 8 nucleotides matching TRBD2. Germline CDR1 is SGHAT and CDR2 is FQNNGV. Trimming took 5 bases from V and 6 from J; bases not matched to a gene: 15. The CDR3 sequence is 17 residues long. CDR3 amino acids: CASSLAVAGRSTNEQFF. CDR3 bases: TGTGCCAGCAGCCTCGCGGTAGCGGGACGATCTACCAATGAGCAGTTCTTC. The full variable domain, in which reference TRBV11-2 and TRBJ2-1 provide the parts outside the CDR3, is EAGVAQSPRYKIIEKRQSVAFWCNPISGHATLYWYQQILGQGPKLLIQFQNNGVVDDSQLPKDRFSAERLKGVDSTLKIQPAKLEDSAVYLCASSLAVAGRSTNEQFFGPGTRLTVL.

This clonotype occurred many times. The V call is TRBV5-4, the J call TRBJ1-2; the D gene is possibly TRBD1 (5 bases). The ends were cut back, 4 bases at V and 5 bases at J, with 12 bases in the middle. The CDR3 runs to 13 residues. The germline CDR1 and CDR2 sequences are SGHNT and YYREEE (reference sequence). The CDR3 spells CASSLDREYGYTF. Written as DNA, the CDR3 is TGTGCCAGCAGCCTCGACAGAGAGTATGGCTACACCTTC. The full variable domain, with the rest looked up from reference TRBV5-4 and TRBJ1-2, is ETGVTQSPTHLIKTRGQQVTLRCSSQSGHNTVSWYQQALGQGPQFIFQYYREEENGRGNFPPRFSGLQFPNYSSELNVNALELDDSALYLCASSLDREYGYTFGSGTRLTVV.

In its sample, this clonotype was seen a few times. A much bigger clone sits one base away, suggesting this may be a read error. This chain links TRBV11-2 with TRBJ2-7, with D unclear. Trimming shortened V by 0 bases and J by 7 bases, and 13 bases separated the two germline ends. The germline gives CDR1 SGHAT, CDR2 FQNNGV. The CDR3 runs 14 residues. This chain's CDR3 is CASSLDISRNEQYF. DNA of the CDR3: TGTGCCAGCAGCTTAGATATTAGTCGAAATGAGCAGTACTTC.

The chain recombines TRBV3-1 with TRBJ2-3, with D uncertain. The J call may be in error: the DNA end matches TRBJ2-7 better. This CDR3 has 14 amino acids. Per germline, CDR1 LGHDT and CDR2 YNNKEL (reference sequence). CDR3 residues: CASSQVQERSEQYF. The CDR3 coding sequence is TGTGCCAGCAGCCAAGTTCAGGAGAGGAGCGAGCAGTACTTC.

With regard to this clonotype: This is likely a read error, given that the CDR3 carries no conserved phenylalanine or tryptophan at its end. The DNA is left out, because the CDR3 cannot be placed on it with certainty; the CDR3 is given as TCRdb lists it. This chain links TRBV7-2 with TRBJ2-7; the DNA was not used to check the table's D call, TRBD1. Germline CDR1 and CDR2: SGHTA and FQGNSA. The CDR3 has 17 amino acids, counting both end residues. CDR3 loop: CASSSLGQGYYGYTFGS.

At least ten counts were recorded for this clonotype. The V gene is TRBV12-3 or TRBV12-4, the J gene TRBJ1-2; a weak D match, TRBD1 (5 bases). This CDR3 comprises 14 residues. V was cut by 6 bases and J by 6 bases, with 17 bases left in between. The CDR3 nucleotides read TGTGCCAGCAGCCCCCTCGGGGGGATCCATGGCTACACCTTC. This translates into CASSPLGGIHGYTF.

In this sample, this clonotype turned up many times. The chain has TRBV18 and TRBJ2-7; weak D call: TRBD1 (5 bases). CDR3 length equals 15 residues. The V end was cut by 2 bases, the J end by 2 bases, with 13 bases between. CDR1 KGHSH and CDR2 LQKENI come from the germline V gene. The chain's CDR3 is CASSPSRDRTYEQYF. As DNA, the CDR3 is TGTGCCAGCTCACCATCCAGGGATCGAACCTACGAGCAGTACTTC.